This T cell receptor (beta chain) was found in a study of Ad26.COV2.S vaccination and SARS-CoV-2 variants. Findings and limits, study-wide: Reported findings describe substantial breadth in spike-specific CD8+ and CD4+ T cell responses following vaccination. With respect to non-spike TCR breadth, vaccine and placebo recipients were similar. Compared with placebo recipients, vaccine recipients had higher spike-specific TCR breadth.

As regards this clone: Its antigen is undetermined.

Sequencing used immunoSEQ multiplex PCR; TCRdb keeps in-frame clones, though not all of them. The sample yields over 90,000 clones, about three quarters seen once. Source: peripheral blood, taken after recovery from COVID-19. This TCR came from a human donor who had recovered from COVID-19.

CDR3 coding DNA: TGTGCCAGCAGTTACGTCGGAGATAGCAATCAGCCCCAGCATTTT. This translates into CASSYVGDSNQPQHF. The gene calls are TRBV6-6 and TRBJ1-5; no reliable D call. The ends were cut back, 2 bases at V and 0 bases at J, with 8 bases in the middle. CDR3 length: 15 residues. Germline V lookup: CDR1 MNHNY, CDR2 SVGAGI (reference sequence).